These 30 T cell receptor beta chains came from one sample sequenced in a study of T cell changes during pregnancy in multiple sclerosis (dated by TCRdb to about 2019). Library preparation was by the immunoSEQ multiplex PCR assay. TCRdb obtained this table from immuneACCESS and retained in-frame rearrangements with V and J assigned. These tables miss some clones; where compared with another copy, unresolved V genes account for less than half of the shortfall, and the remainder is unexplained. Within this sample are tens of thousands of clones, with roughly 89% of them counted one time only. In total, the top ten clones hold under 9% of the sample. This material consisted of CD8+ T cells from peripheral blood mononuclear cells, taken before pregnancy. The receptors derive from a female donor with multiple sclerosis, enrolled in a pregnancy study.

This clone was detected once. The chain employs TRBV14 and TRBJ2-5; the D gene is possibly TRBD2 (5 bases). Trimming cost V 4 bases and J 3 bases, with 12 bases left between them. The CDR3 spans 14 residues. Germline loops: CDR1 SGHDN, CDR2 FVKESK. CDR3 coding DNA: TGTGCCAGCAGCCCGGACTTTTATGAAGAGACCCAGTACTTC. As protein: CASSPDFYEETQYF.

V usage is TRBV11-2 and J usage is TRBJ2-5, with TRBD2 matching 8 bases. The CDR3 covers 15 residues. The germline gives CDR1 SGHAT, CDR2 FQNNGV. Losses at the gene ends were 5 bases for V and 1 base for J; bases not matched to a gene: 6. For the CDR3, the DNA is TGTGCCAGCAGCCTCCCCCGGGGGGGCCAAGAGACCCAGTACTTC. Protein product: CASSLPRGGQETQYF.

The chain couples TRBV5-4 to TRBJ2-7; TRBD1 matches 9 bases. CDR1 is SGHNT and CDR2 is YYREEE in the germline V gene (reference sequence). The V and J ends lost 1 base and 3 bases, in that order; junction bases with no gene match: 5. This CDR3 has 15 residues. The CDR3 reads CASSLLRDRDYEQYF. The DNA of the CDR3 is TGTGCCAGCAGCTTGCTCCGGGACAGGGACTACGAGCAGTACTTC.

The chain links TRBV7-8 to TRBJ2-3; 7 bases map to TRBD1. Germline CDR1 and CDR2: SGHVS and FQNEAQ. J lost 0 bases, V lost 3 bases, and 15 bases had no gene match. The CDR3 contains 19 residues. CDR3 nucleotides: TGTGCCAGCAGCTTCTCATTTATAGACAGGGTACTCAGCACAGATACGCAGTATTTT. It translates to CASSFSFIDRVLSTDTQYF.

For the CDR3, the DNA is TGTGCCAGCAGCGTAGCTAGCGGGGGGGCCTACGAGCAGTACTTC. Its protein product is CASSVASGGAYEQYF. The chain employs TRBV9 and TRBJ2-7; 12 nucleotides agree with TRBD2. With 0 bases clipped from V and 2 bases from J, the junction kept 0 bases outside the gene matches. The CDR3 contains 15 residues. Germline lookup yields CDR1 SGDLS and CDR2 YYNGEE.

The CDR3 DNA follows: TGTGCCAGTAGTATAGGTACAGGGATGTTACAAGAGACCCAGTACTTC. Amino acids: CASSIGTGMLQETQYF. The rearrangement uses TRBV19 and TRBJ2-5, with D maybe TRBD1 (6 bases). This CDR3 comprises 16 residues. CDR1 and CDR2 (germline): LNHDA, SQIVND (reference sequence). V lost 1 base and J lost 2, with 14 bases in between.

This clone was observed once. V is TRBV4-1 and J is TRBJ2-5, with 8 bases identical to TRBD1. CDR3 length equals 16 residues. The V gene's germline CDR1 is MGHRA and CDR2 YSYEKL. J was trimmed by 5 bases and V by 0 bases; bases with no gene match: 8. CDR3 nucleotide sequence: TGCGCCAGCAGCCAAGAGTTCAGGGGGCGTTGGGAGACCCAGTACTTC. This encodes CASSQEFRGRWETQYF.

The V and J genes are TRBV28 and TRBJ2-7, with 9 nucleotides matching TRBD2. The CDR3 contains 16 residues. The germline V gene encodes CDR1 MDHEN and CDR2 SYDVKM. The ends lost 4 bases at V and 0 bases at J; junction bases unmatched: 7. In nucleotides, the CDR3 is TGTGCCAGCAGTTCCACCGGGACTAGCAGCTCCTACGAGCAGTACTTC. Amino acid sequence: CASSSTGTSSSYEQYF.

The chain uses TRBV7-8 and TRBJ2-7; 8 bases match TRBD2. The CDR3 is made up of 16 amino acids. The trim removed 5 bases at V and 3 bases at J, leaving 12 bases unmatched. Germline V gene data show CDR1 as SGHVS and CDR2 as FQNEAQ. CDR3 residues: CASSDNQASGRYEQYF. In DNA form, the CDR3 reads TGTGCCAGCAGCGATAACCAGGCTAGCGGGCGCTACGAGCAGTACTTC.

The chain joins TRBV10-3 to TRBJ2-5, with D unclear. The CDR3 is 15 residues long. Trimming removed 2 bases from V and 0 bases from J, with 10 bases in between. CDR1 ENHRY and CDR2 SYGVKD come from the germline V gene. The CDR3 nucleotides are TGTGCCATCAGTGAGCCGGTGGAGTACCAAGAGACCCAGTACTTC. Translated: CAISEPVEYQETQYF.

This sequence joins TRBV6-1 and TRBJ1-6; 7 nucleotides align to TRBD1. From germline, CDR1 is MNHNS and CDR2 SASEGT. The length of the CDR3 is 17 residues. With V trimmed by 3 bases and J by 10 bases, 15 bases remained unmatched. CDR3 nucleotides: TGTGCCAGCAGTGATTCAAGGACAGGTTCAGGACGATCACCCCTCCACTTT. This sequence encodes CASSDSRTGSGRSPLHF.

The gene calls are TRBV4-3 and TRBJ2-7; D is possibly TRBD2 (6 bases). The CDR3 sequence is 15 residues long. V was clipped by 0 bases and J by 2 bases, with 11 bases between them. Germline CDR1 LGHNA, CDR2 YSLEER. The CDR3 region has the DNA TGCGCCAGCAGCCAAGATGGGGGGTCTCCCTACGAGCAGTACTTC. Translation: CASSQDGGSPYEQYF.

This clone was found once. The rearrangement joins TRBV27 to TRBJ1-1, with D possibly TRBD1 on 6 matching bases. The V gene's germline CDR1 is MNHEY and CDR2 SMNVEV (reference sequence). The CDR3 is 13 residues long. Deletions cut 8 bases from V and 4 bases from J, with 14 bases between. CDR3 region: CASSSGGATEAFF. In DNA, the CDR3 is TGTGCCAGCTCCTCCGGGGGGGCCACTGAAGCTTTCTTT.

The chain uses TRBV5-1 and TRBJ1-1; 7 nucleotides align to TRBD1. Germline V CDR1 and CDR2: SGHRS, YFSETQ. V lost 3 bases, J lost 3 bases, and 2 bases stayed unmatched. CDR3 length: 13 amino acids. Here the CDR3 reads CASSSTGDTEAFF. CDR3 coding DNA: TGCGCCAGCAGCTCCACAGGGGACACTGAAGCTTTCTTT. The complete variable domain, with remaining parts taken from reference TRBV5-1 and TRBJ1-1, reads KAGVTQTPRYLIKTRGQQVTLSCSPISGHRSVSWYQQTPGQGLQFLFEYFSETQRNKGNFPGRFSGRQFSNSRSEMNVSTLELGDSALYLCASSSTGDTEAFFGQGTRLTVV.

V gene TRBV6-1 combines with J gene TRBJ2-7, with 11 bases fitting TRBD2. The V gene end was trimmed by 0 bases and the J gene end by 2 bases; junction bases not matched to a gene: 6. This CDR3 has 17 residues. The V gene's germline CDR1 is MNHNS and CDR2 SASEGT. The CDR3 region has the DNA TGTGCCAGCAGTGAAGCCCAACTAGCGGGAGACGCCTACGAGCAGTACTTC. Protein product: CASSEAQLAGDAYEQYF.

V gene TRBV6-5 combines with J gene TRBJ2-1, with TRBD2 matching over 10 bases. The CDR3 runs to 15 residues. CDR1 is MNHEY and CDR2 is SVGAGI in the germline V gene. Trimming cost V 4 bases and J 8 bases; bases outside gene matches: 8. The CDR3 region has the DNA TGTGCCAGCAGTTCTGGGACTAGCGCGCTCGATGAGCAGTTCTTC. It is translated as CASSSGTSALDEQFF.

This clone was picked up one time. The chain employs TRBV7-8 and TRBJ2-3, with no clear D. This CDR3 contains 12 residues. Germline CDR1 and CDR2: SGHVS and FQNEAQ. V lost 2 bases to trimming and J lost 5 bases, with 5 bases between them. The CDR3 DNA sequence: TGTGCCAGCAGCTTAATAGTAGATACGCAGTATTTT. This translates into CASSLIVDTQYF.

CDR3 loop: CASSGASGSIGPDTQYF. The CDR3 DNA reads as TGTGCCAGCAGCGGAGCTAGCGGGAGTATTGGTCCAGATACGCAGTATTTT. The chain recombines TRBV9 with TRBJ2-3, with 10 bases identical to TRBD2. CDR1 and CDR2 from the germline V gene are SGDLS and YYNGEE. V dropped 3 bases and J dropped 4; count of bases not matched to a gene: 11. CDR3 length: 17 residues.

The rearrangement joins TRBV4-3 to TRBJ2-7, with 7 bases aligning to TRBD1. Germline V gene sequence: CDR1 LGHNA, CDR2 YSLEER. Germline trimming cut 5 bases from V and 1 base from J; bases unmatched to any gene: 8. The CDR3 has 15 residues. CDR3 nucleotides: TGCGCCAGCAGCTGGAGCCAACAGGGGTCCTACGAGCAGTACTTC. Protein: CASSWSQQGSYEQYF.

The genes are TRBV28 and TRBJ2-1, with unresolved D. V was trimmed by 5 bases and J by 7 bases, leaving 12 bases between them. Per the germline V gene, CDR1 is MDHEN and CDR2 is SYDVKM. The CDR3 is made up of 13 amino acids. The CDR3 DNA reads as TGTGCCAGCAGTAGTAGTAACCTTAATGAGCAGTTCTTC. Amino acids: CASSSSNLNEQFF.

The rearrangement uses TRBV4-2 and TRBJ2-7, with 7 bases matching TRBD2. J gave up 1 base and V 0 bases, and 3 bases lay outside the gene matches. The V gene's germline CDR1 is LGHNA and CDR2 YNFKEQ. This CDR3 has 15 residues. The CDR3 spells CASSQESSGSYEQYF. The CDR3, as DNA: TGTGCCAGCAGCCAAGAGTCTAGCGGATCCTACGAGCAGTACTTC.

The sample holds a few counts of this clone. This chain links TRBV7-9 with TRBJ1-1; no reliable D call. Germline lookup yields CDR1 SEHNR and CDR2 FQNEAQ (reference sequence). The CDR3 length is 14 residues. V was pared by 4 bases and J by 5 bases, with 14 bases between. CDR3 amino acids: CASSSLAGLTEAFF. In DNA, the CDR3 is TGTGCCAGCAGCTCCTTGGCCGGGTTAACTGAAGCTTTCTTT.

In DNA, the CDR3 is TGTGCCAGCAGCTACCTTACGACTAGCGGTCCGAACACCGGGGAGCTGTTTTTT. Translated: CASSYLTTSGPNTGELFF. The chain joins TRBV5-8 to TRBJ2-2, with TRBD2 matching 9 bases. V lost 3 bases to trimming and J lost 0 bases; unmatched junction nucleotides: 9. This CDR3 region has 18 residues. CDR1 is SGHTS and CDR2 is YDEGEE in the germline V gene.

The chain is built from TRBV28 and TRBJ1-5, with a possible D match to TRBD1 (6 bases). CDR3 length: 15 amino acids. V dropped 3 bases and J dropped 2 bases, with 11 bases sitting between them. From germline, CDR1 is MDHEN and CDR2 SYDVKM. The chain's CDR3 is CASSFPGGGNQPQHF. In DNA, the CDR3 is TGTGCCAGCAGTTTCCCTGGGGGCGGCAATCAGCCCCAGCATTTT.

The V and J genes are TRBV4-2 and TRBJ1-4, with D unresolved. Deletions cut 11 bases from V and 7 bases from J, with 11 bases between. Germline-derived CDR1 and CDR2 are LGHNA and YNFKEQ. This CDR3 has 11 residues. CDR3 DNA sequence: TGTGCCGTCATGGAGTCTGAAAAACTGTTTTTT. Translation: CAVMESEKLFF.

This clone has a handful of counts. The chain combines TRBV7-9 with TRBJ1-2; a possible D gene is TRBD1 (5 bases). Germline V gene data show CDR1 as SEHNR and CDR2 as FQNEAQ (reference sequence). With 5 bases removed from V and 6 bases from J, the gap between germline ends came to 19 bases. This CDR3 spans 15 amino acids. The DNA for the CDR3 is TGTGCCAGCAGCCCCCAAAGGCAGGGTTTTGATGGCTACACCTTC. Protein sequence: CASSPQRQGFDGYTF.

This chain joins TRBV7-2 and TRBJ2-7; D not certain. With 5 bases removed from V and 3 bases from J, the gap between germline ends came to 11 bases. CDR1 and CDR2 from the germline V gene are SGHTA and FQGNSA. CDR3 length: 13 amino acids. Here the CDR3 DNA reads TGTGCCAGCAGCCCGCATGGCTTCTACGAGCAGTACTTC. Residues: CASSPHGFYEQYF.

The chain uses TRBV6-6 and TRBJ2-5; a possible D gene is TRBD1 (5 bases). The CDR3 has 14 amino acids. V was pared by 3 bases and J by 3 bases, with 11 bases between. Per germline, CDR1 MNHNY and CDR2 SVGAGI (reference sequence). The CDR3 loop is CASSYKGREETQYF. For the CDR3, the DNA is TGTGCCAGCAGTTATAAGGGGCGCGAAGAGACCCAGTACTTC.

The rearrangement joins TRBV7-6 to TRBJ2-1; TRBD2 agrees at 13 bases. This CDR3 is built from 16 residues. V lost 5 bases to trimming and J lost 3 bases; unmatched junction nucleotides: 4. Per the germline V gene, CDR1 is SGHVS and CDR2 is FNYEAQ. CDR3 in DNA: TGTGCCAGCAGCGAACTAGCGGGAGGGTTCTACAATGAGCAGTTCTTC. Amino acid sequence: CASSELAGGFYNEQFF.

J is TRBJ2-5 and V is TRBV4-2; perhaps TRBD2 as D (6 bases). The CDR3 runs 15 residues. Germline V CDR1 and CDR2: LGHNA, YNFKEQ. Deletions cut 1 base from V and 5 bases from J, with 14 bases between. The CDR3 sequence: CASSQGSGEAETQYF. CDR3 DNA: TGTGCCAGCAGCCAAGGTTCGGGGGAGGCGGAGACCCAGTACTTC.